The present TCR beta chain was sequenced within a study of CD8 T cells in ankylosing spondylitis. Study-wide results and caveats: A TCR beta motif of seven or eight highly homologous variants appeared characteristic of ankylosing spondylitis blood. Clones that were linked to disease were CD8+ and were relatively rare in peripheral blood.

Trimming cost V 1 base and J 2 bases, with 9 bases left between them. CDR1 is LGHNA, CDR2 YNFKEQ, per germline. The CDR3 runs to 15 residues. TCRdb itself ran the 5' RACE reads through MiXCR, one entry per CDR3 protein. The sample has 100,000 to 150,000 distinct CDR3 sequences, approximately 9.7% seen once; the top ten hold 2.5% to 3.5%. For this clonotype: The antigen is undetermined.

Sequencing was performed on blood, either unsorted or a sorted T cell fraction (not recorded which). This receptor was obtained from a male donor with ankylosing spondylitis or in good health (not recorded which). V and J are TRBV4-2 and TRBJ1-5, with D hard to call. CDR3 loop: CASSQGMVGNQPQHF. CDR3 sequence (DNA): TGTGCCAGCAGCCAAGGGATGGTAGGCAATCAGCCCCAGCATTTT.